The 18 T cell receptor beta chains presented below share a single source sample, sequenced in a study of blood T cell repertoires in COVID-19. Repertoires were generated with immunoSEQ multiplex PCR, while TCRdb's copy carries only in-frame clones and drops some. Of approximately 490,000 clones listed, 80% to 90% are singletons. Sequences were obtained from PBMCs or T cells enriched from blood (not recorded which). The receptors come from a woman aged 55-69 years who had recovered from COVID-19.

The gene calls are TRBV27 and TRBJ2-6, with 7 bases fitting TRBD2. CDR3 length: 17 amino acids. CDR1 MNHEY and CDR2 SMNVEV come from the germline V gene (reference sequence). V shed 3 bases and J 2 bases; nucleotides not matched to a gene: 7. The CDR3 DNA is TGTGCCAGCAGTTTTTGGGGGGGTTCTGCTGGGGCCAACGTCCTGACTTTC. This translates into CASSFWGGSAGANVLTF.

The chain joins TRBV18 to TRBJ2-3; 8 nucleotides agree with TRBD2. Looked up from germline, CDR1 is KGHSH and CDR2 is LQKENI. V trimming: 2 bases; J trimming: 2 bases; junction bases outside the gene matches: 6. The CDR3 contains 16 residues. CDR3 nucleotides: TGTGCCAGCTCACCAGTACTAGCGGCCATCACAGATACGCAGTATTTT. Its protein product is CASSPVLAAITDTQYF.

The V call is TRBV6-1, the J call TRBJ1-3; the D is unclear. Trimming stripped 2 bases from V and 6 bases from J, with 5 bases between. This CDR3 is 12 amino acids long. Per the germline V gene, CDR1 is MNHNS and CDR2 is SASEGT. For the CDR3, the DNA is TGTGCCAGCAGTGAACGGGAAAACACCATATATTTT. It codes for CASSERENTIYF.

This clone has only one observation. V and J are TRBV27 and TRBJ1-1, with D possibly matching TRBD1 (6 bases). Germline values: CDR1 MNHEY, CDR2 SMNVEV (reference sequence). This CDR3 has 14 residues. Trimming removed 6 bases at V and 0 bases at J, with 11 bases between. DNA for the CDR3: TGTGCCAGCAGATTGGCAGGGGTGAACACTGAAGCTTTCTTT. It translates to CASRLAGVNTEAFF.

V is TRBV24-1 and J is TRBJ2-6; 7 nucleotides align to TRBD1. This CDR3 has 19 amino acids. Losses at the gene ends were 2 bases for V and 1 base for J; bases not matched to a gene: 10. Germline CDR1 reads KGHDR; CDR2 reads SFDVKD. CDR3 in amino acids: CATSDSTGQPLSGANVLTF. In DNA, the CDR3 is TGTGCCACCAGTGATTCCACGGGACAGCCCTTGTCTGGGGCCAACGTCCTGACTTTC.

V is TRBV28 and J is TRBJ1-2, with D maybe TRBD1 (6 bases). The V gene's germline CDR1 is MDHEN and CDR2 SYDVKM. The CDR3 has 14 residues. The germline V and J ends were trimmed by 4 bases and 8 bases, with 17 bases remaining between them. The CDR3 nucleotides are TGTGCCAGCAGTTCGACCCTCTCTACAGGGGGCTACACCTTC. This encodes CASSSTLSTGGYTF.

This chain uses TRBV6-5 with TRBJ2-2, with a tentative D call TRBD2 (6 bases). CDR1 and CDR2 (germline): MNHEY, SVGAGI. Trimming stripped 1 base from V and 6 bases from J, with 6 bases between. The CDR3 totals 13 residues. In DNA form, the CDR3 reads TGTGCCAGCAGTTACTGGGGGGCCGGGGAGCTGTTTTTT. It codes for CASSYWGAGELFF.

The chain links TRBV6-5 to TRBJ2-2; 7 nucleotides align to TRBD1. The ends lost 6 bases at V and 4 bases at J; junction bases unmatched: 8. This CDR3 has 15 residues. The V gene's germline CDR1 is MNHEY and CDR2 SVGAGI. As DNA, the CDR3 is TGTGCCAGCAGATACGGACAGGTGGTCACCGGGGAGCTGTTTTTT. This codes for CASRYGQVVTGELFF.

The chain recombines TRBV7-9 with TRBJ2-4; TRBD2 agrees at 9 bases. Losses at the gene ends were 5 bases for V and 0 bases for J; bases not matched to a gene: 8. The CDR3 is made up of 17 amino acids. The germline V gene encodes CDR1 SEHNR and CDR2 FQNEAQ (reference sequence). CDR3 coding DNA: TGTGCCAGCAGCCCGGAGGGCGGGGGGGCAGCCAAAAACATTCAGTACTTC. Its protein is CASSPEGGGAAKNIQYF.

This chain joins TRBV2 and TRBJ2-4; the D is unclear. Trimming cost V 5 bases and J 2 bases, with 10 bases left between them. CDR1 and CDR2 (germline): SNHLY, FYNNEI. The CDR3 has 14 residues. The CDR3 coding sequence is TGTGCCAGCAGTCCCGCAGGAACCAAAAACATTCAGTACTTC. Translated: CASSPAGTKNIQYF.

This chain uses TRBV21-1 with TRBJ2-7; the D call of TRBD2 is as the table states it, not checked on the DNA. TRBV21-1 constitutes a pseudogene. The CDR3 is 16 amino acids. CDR3 region: CASSKGSGGGACEQYV. CDR3 bases: TGTGCCAGCAGCAAAGGGTCAGGCGGGGGGGCGTGTGAGCAGTACGTC.

The chain recombines TRBV6-5 with TRBJ1-1, with 8 bases lining up with TRBD1. The V and J ends lost 10 bases and 0 bases, in that order; junction bases with no gene match: 4. CDR3 length: 13 residues. In germline, CDR1 is MNHEY, CDR2 SVGAGI. CDR3 sequence: CATGTGLNTEAFF. The CDR3 bases are TGTGCCACCGGGACAGGATTGAACACTGAAGCTTTCTTT.

The chain recombines TRBV5-1 with TRBJ1-2; 7 nucleotides line up with TRBD1. The CDR3 extends over 13 amino acids. In germline, CDR1 is SGHRS, CDR2 YFSETQ. V shed 0 bases, J shed 7 bases, and the junction held 3 bases outside the gene matches. This CDR3 reads CASSLDQGGGYTF. The DNA for the CDR3 is TGCGCCAGCAGCTTGGACCAGGGGGGTGGCTACACCTTC.

The chain recombines TRBV5-8 with TRBJ2-7, with 9 bases lining up with TRBD1. Unmatched junction bases numbered 13, after V lost 4 bases and J lost 5 bases. Germline lookup yields CDR1 SGHTS and CDR2 YDEGEE. The CDR3 contains 16 residues. CDR3 amino acids: CASSTTPGTGLNEQYF. Here the CDR3 DNA reads TGTGCCAGCAGCACGACCCCCGGGACAGGGTTGAACGAGCAGTACTTC.

V and J are TRBV7-8 and TRBJ1-6; D is ambiguous. CDR1 is SGHVS, CDR2 FQNEAQ, per germline. Trimming stripped 5 bases from V and 9 bases from J, with 8 bases between. CDR3 length equals 12 residues. This CDR3 is CASSPPGSPLHF. The CDR3 DNA follows: TGTGCCAGCAGCCCCCCGGGTTCACCCCTCCACTTT.

This clone was counted between two and nine times. J is TRBJ1-1 and V is TRBV5-6; TRBD1 matches 7 bases. V gave up 3 bases and J gave up 5 bases; unmatched junction bases: 10. Germline CDR1 reads SGHDT; CDR2 reads YYEEEE. CDR3 length equals 15 residues. Written as DNA, the CDR3 is TGTGCCAGCAGCTCGGCCAGACAGGGAAGAACTGAAGCTTTCTTT. The encoded protein is CASSSARQGRTEAFF.

CDR3 region: CASSQGTSGGANNEQFF. The DNA for the CDR3 is TGTGCCAGCAGCCAAGGCACCAGCGGGGGGGCTAACAATGAGCAGTTCTTC. V usage is TRBV3-1 (or the pseudogene TRBV3-2) and J usage is TRBJ2-1; 10 bases line up with TRBD2. The V and J ends lost 1 base and 5 bases, in that order; junction bases with no gene match: 8. Germline values: CDR1 LGHDT, CDR2 YNNKEL (reference sequence). The CDR3 length is 17 residues.

The chain employs TRBV7-9 and TRBJ2-7; maybe TRBD2 (6 bases). The ends were cut back, 1 base at V and 1 base at J, with 20 bases in the middle. The CDR3 runs to 18 residues. From germline, CDR1 is SEHNR and CDR2 FQNEAQ (reference sequence). The CDR3 DNA is TGTGCCAGCAGCTTAGATAGGTCTCCTAGGAGGGTATCCTACGAGCAGTACGTC. Its translation is CASSLDRSPRRVSYEQYV.